This record looks at one T cell receptor beta chain sequence and its context. Its antigen remains unidentified. TCRdb's table, derived via immunoSEQ multiplex PCR, lists solely in-frame clones and lacks some. The repertoire holds 800,000 or so clones, with just over 95% as singletons. Germline-derived CDR1 and CDR2 are SGHVS and FQNEAQ. Trimming left V 5 bases short and J 6 bases short, with 11 bases between. This CDR3 has 12 amino acids. The data were obtained in a study of shared clonotypes between healthy human individuals. General study points: Memory subsets generally showed lower estimated richness than naive subsets.

CD45RO-negative CD8 cells positively selected for CCR7 made up the naive population, which excluded terminally differentiated effector memory CD45RA+ cells. The chain joins TRBV7-8 to TRBJ2-7; D unresolved. The sequenced sample was naive CD8+ T cells sorted from blood. The origin of this receptor is a man younger than 40 in good health. CDR3 sequence reads: CASSPHWVEQYF. The CDR3 bases are TGTGCCAGCAGCCCACACTGGGTCGAGCAGTACTTC.